The entry below describes one TCR beta chain. These data are taken from a study of blood T cell repertoires in COVID-19. Using immunoSEQ multiplex PCR, the repertoire was profiled, and TCRdb retains in-frame clones only, with some absent. The sample lists over 250,000 clones, about 88% seen once, with over 2% in the top ten. The CDR3 sequence is 14 residues long. The V end lost 1 base, the J end lost 0 bases, and 4 bases lay between the germline ends. Germline assignment: CDR1 MNHNS and CDR2 SASEGT. The chain has TRBV6-1 and TRBJ1-3; D is unclear. The origin of this receptor is a woman aged 55-69 years in a cohort exposed to, infected with or recovered from COVID-19 (not recorded which). The sequenced material came from PBMCs or T cells enriched from blood (not recorded which). CDR3 sequence (DNA): TGTGCCAGCAGTGAAGTTTACTCTGGAAACACCATATATTTT. Its translation: CASSEVYSGNTIYF.